At least ten counts were recorded for the clone carrying this TCR beta chain. What it binds is unknown. The data stem from a study of T cells in Graves' hyperthyroidism and ophthalmopathy. Deletions cut 3 bases from V and 0 bases from J, with 12 bases between. CDR1 is SGHVS and CDR2 is FQNEAQ in the germline V gene. This CDR3 has 16 residues. Any symptoms of ophthalmopathy came after the first hyperthyroidism diagnosis, from which the blood sample dates. Each 10 ml fresh peripheral blood draw supplied the PBMCs. The CDR3 regions of TCR beta were amplified from RNA transcripts. The HTBI primer set was used in a first-round RT-PCR of the TCR CDR3. TCRdb ran MiXCR on the multiplex PCR reads and lists one entry per CDR3 protein. Here the sample spans around 700,000 distinct CDR3 sequences, approximately 19% being singletons. Study-level points and caveats: Model predictions of ophthalmopathy came a median roughly 6.7 months before onset. Most thyroid clonotypes with frequency above 0.001 were detected in blood.

The TCR sequence derives from a woman aged 45 to 65 with Graves' hyperthyroidism that later progressed to Graves' ophthalmopathy. The chain combines TRBV7-8 with TRBJ2-1; unclear D gene. Sample: blood. The CDR3 protein is CASSFEARSSYNEQFF. CDR3 nucleotide sequence: TGTGCCAGCAGCTTCGAAGCTAGGAGCTCCTACAATGAGCAGTTCTTC.